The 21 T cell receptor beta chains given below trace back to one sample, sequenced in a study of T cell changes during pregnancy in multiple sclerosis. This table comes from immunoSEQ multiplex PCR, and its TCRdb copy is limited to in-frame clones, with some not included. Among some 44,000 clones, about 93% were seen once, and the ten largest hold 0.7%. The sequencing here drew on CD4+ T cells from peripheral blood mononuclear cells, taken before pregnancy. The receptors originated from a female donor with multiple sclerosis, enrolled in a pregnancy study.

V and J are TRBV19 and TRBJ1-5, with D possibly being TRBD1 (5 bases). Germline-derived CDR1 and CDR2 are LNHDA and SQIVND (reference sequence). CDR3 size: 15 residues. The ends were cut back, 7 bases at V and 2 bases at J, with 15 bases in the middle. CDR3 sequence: CASTHKGLGNQPQHF. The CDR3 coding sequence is TGTGCCAGTACTCATAAGGGGTTGGGCAATCAGCCCCAGCATTTT.

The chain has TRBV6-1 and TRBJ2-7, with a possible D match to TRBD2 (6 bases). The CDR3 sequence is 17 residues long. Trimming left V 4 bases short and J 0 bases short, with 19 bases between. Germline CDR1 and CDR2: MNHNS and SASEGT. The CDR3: CASSGRLVRDSSYEQYF. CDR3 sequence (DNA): TGTGCCAGCAGTGGACGACTAGTACGGGATAGCTCCTACGAGCAGTACTTC.

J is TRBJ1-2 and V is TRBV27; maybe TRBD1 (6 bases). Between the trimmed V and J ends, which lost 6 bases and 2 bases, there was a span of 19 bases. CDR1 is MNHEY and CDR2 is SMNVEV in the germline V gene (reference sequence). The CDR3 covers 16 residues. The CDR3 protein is CASSYRFLRGNYGYTF. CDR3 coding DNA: TGTGCCAGCAGCTACAGGTTCCTCAGGGGAAACTATGGCTACACCTTC.

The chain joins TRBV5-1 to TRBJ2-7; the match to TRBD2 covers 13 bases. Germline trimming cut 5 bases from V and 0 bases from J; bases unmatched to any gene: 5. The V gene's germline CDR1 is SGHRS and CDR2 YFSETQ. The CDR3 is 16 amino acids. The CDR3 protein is CASRRTSGSTSYEQYF. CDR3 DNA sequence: TGCGCCAGCAGACGGACTAGCGGGAGTACCTCCTACGAGCAGTACTTC.

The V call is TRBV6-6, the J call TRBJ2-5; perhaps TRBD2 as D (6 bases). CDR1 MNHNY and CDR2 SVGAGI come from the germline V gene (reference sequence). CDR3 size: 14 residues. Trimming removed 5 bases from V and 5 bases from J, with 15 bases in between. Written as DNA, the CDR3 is TGTGCCAGCAGTCCCCCTGAGGGGAGGGAGACCCAGTACTTC. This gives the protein CASSPPEGRETQYF.

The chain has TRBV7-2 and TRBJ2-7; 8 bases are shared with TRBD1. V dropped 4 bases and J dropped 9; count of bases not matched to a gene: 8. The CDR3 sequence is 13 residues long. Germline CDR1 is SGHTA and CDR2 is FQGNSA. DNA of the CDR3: TGTGCCAGCAGCTCACCAGGACAGGGATTGCAGTACTTC. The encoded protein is CASSSPGQGLQYF.

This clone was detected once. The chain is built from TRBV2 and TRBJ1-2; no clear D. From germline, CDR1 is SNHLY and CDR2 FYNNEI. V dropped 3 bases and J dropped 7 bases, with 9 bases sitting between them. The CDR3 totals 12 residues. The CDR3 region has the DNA TGTGCCAGCAGTGACCCTGGGAGTGGCTACACCTTC. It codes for CASSDPGSGYTF.

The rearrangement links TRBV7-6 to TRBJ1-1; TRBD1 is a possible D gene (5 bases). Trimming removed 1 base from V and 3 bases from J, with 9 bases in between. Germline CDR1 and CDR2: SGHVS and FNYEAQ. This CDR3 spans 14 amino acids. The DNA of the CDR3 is TGTGCCAGCAGCTTAGGGCGGGGGGACACTGAAGCTTTCTTT. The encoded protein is CASSLGRGDTEAFF.

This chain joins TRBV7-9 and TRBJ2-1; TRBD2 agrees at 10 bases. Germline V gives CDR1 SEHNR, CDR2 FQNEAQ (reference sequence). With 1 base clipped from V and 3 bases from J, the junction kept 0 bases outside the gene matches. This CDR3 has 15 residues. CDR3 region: CASSLVAGGYNEQFF. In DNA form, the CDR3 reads TGTGCCAGCAGCTTAGTAGCGGGAGGCTACAATGAGCAGTTCTTC.

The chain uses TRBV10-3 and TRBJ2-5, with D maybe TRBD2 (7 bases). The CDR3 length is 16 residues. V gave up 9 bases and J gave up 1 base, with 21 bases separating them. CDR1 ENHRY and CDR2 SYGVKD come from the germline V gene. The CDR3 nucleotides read TGTGCCATTGGGGGCGGGAGCGCAGGAGCCCAAGAGACCCAGTACTTC. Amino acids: CAIGGGSAGAQETQYF.

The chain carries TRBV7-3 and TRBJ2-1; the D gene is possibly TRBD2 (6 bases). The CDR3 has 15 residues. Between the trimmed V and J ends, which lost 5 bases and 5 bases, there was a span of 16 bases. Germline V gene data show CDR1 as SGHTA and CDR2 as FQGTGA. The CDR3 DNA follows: TGTGCCAGCAGCCCCCGCGGGGAGCGGAACAATGAGCAGTTCTTC. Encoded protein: CASSPRGERNNEQFF.

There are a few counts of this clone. The CDR3 region is CASSSPPRREIVTGELFF. CDR3 bases: TGCGCCAGCAGCTCCCCTCCGCGGCGGGAGATCGTTACCGGGGAGCTGTTTTTT. The chain uses TRBV5-1 and TRBJ2-2, with 7 bases that match TRBD2. With 3 bases clipped from V and 5 bases from J, the junction kept 16 bases outside the gene matches. The CDR3 covers 18 residues. Per the germline V gene, CDR1 is SGHRS and CDR2 is YFSETQ.

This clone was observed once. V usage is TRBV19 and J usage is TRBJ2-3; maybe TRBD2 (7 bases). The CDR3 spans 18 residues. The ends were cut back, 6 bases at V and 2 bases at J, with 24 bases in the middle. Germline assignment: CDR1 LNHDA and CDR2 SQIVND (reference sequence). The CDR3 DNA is TGTGCCAGTAGCCATTTCCATAGCCGGGGGGCCTCCACAGATACGCAGTATTTT. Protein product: CASSHFHSRGASTDTQYF.

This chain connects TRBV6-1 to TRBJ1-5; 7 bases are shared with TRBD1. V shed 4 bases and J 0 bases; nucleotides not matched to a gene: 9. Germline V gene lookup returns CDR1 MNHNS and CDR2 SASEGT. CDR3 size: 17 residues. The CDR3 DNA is TGTGCCAGCAGTGTGGACAGGCCGGGATATAGCAATCAGCCCCAGCATTTT. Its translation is CASSVDRPGYSNQPQHF.

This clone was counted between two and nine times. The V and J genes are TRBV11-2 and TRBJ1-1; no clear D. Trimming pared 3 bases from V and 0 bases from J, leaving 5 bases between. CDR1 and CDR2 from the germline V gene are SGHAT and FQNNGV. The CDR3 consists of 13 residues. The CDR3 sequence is CASSFQMNTEAFF. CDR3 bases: TGTGCCAGCAGCTTCCAGATGAACACTGAAGCTTTCTTT.

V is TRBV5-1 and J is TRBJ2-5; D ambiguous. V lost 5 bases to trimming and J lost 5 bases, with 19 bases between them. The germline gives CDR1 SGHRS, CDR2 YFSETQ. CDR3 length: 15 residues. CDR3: CASRPRTESRETQYF. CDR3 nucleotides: TGCGCCAGCAGGCCCCGAACGGAATCGAGGGAGACCCAGTACTTC.

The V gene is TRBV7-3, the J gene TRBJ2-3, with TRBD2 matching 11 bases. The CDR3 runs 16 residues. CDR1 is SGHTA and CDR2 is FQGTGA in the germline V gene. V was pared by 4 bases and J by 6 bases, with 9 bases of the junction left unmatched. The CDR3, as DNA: TGTGCCAGCAGCTCACGTAGCGGGAGGGCGGGGGATACGCAGTATTTT. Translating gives CASSSRSGRAGDTQYF.

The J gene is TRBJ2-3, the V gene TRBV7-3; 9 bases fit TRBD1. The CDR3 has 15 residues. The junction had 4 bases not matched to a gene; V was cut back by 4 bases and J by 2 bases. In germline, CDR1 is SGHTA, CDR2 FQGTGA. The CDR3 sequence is CASSWTGDYTDTQYF. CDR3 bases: TGTGCCAGCAGCTGGACAGGGGATTACACAGATACGCAGTATTTT. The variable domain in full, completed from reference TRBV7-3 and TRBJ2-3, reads GAGVSQTPSNKVTEKGKYVELRCDPISGHTALYWYRQSLGQGPEFLIYFQGTGAADDSGLPNDRFFAVRPEGSVSTLKIQRTERGDSAVYLCASSWTGDYTDTQYFGPGTRLTVL.

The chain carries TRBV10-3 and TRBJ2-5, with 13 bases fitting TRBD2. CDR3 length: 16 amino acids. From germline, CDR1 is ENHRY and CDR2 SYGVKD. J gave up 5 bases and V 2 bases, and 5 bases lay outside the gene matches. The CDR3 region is CAISEEGLAGRETQYF. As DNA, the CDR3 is TGTGCCATCAGTGAGGAGGGACTAGCGGGGCGGGAGACCCAGTACTTC.

The CDR3 spells CASSRTGGAPGETQYF. CDR3 nucleotides: TGTGCCAGCAGCAGGACAGGGGGCGCCCCGGGGGAGACCCAGTACTTC. V gene TRBV7-9 combines with J gene TRBJ2-5, with TRBD1 identical over 11 bases. Germline V gene sequence: CDR1 SEHNR, CDR2 FQNEAQ (reference sequence). J was trimmed by 5 bases and V by 5 bases; bases with no gene match: 10. The CDR3 spans 16 residues.

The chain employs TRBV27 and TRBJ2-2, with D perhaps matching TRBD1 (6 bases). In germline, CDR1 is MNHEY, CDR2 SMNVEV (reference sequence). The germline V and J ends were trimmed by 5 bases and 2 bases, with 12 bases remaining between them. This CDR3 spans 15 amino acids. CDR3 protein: CASSPGQLNTGELFF. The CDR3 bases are TGTGCCAGCAGTCCCGGACAGTTAAACACCGGGGAGCTGTTTTTT.